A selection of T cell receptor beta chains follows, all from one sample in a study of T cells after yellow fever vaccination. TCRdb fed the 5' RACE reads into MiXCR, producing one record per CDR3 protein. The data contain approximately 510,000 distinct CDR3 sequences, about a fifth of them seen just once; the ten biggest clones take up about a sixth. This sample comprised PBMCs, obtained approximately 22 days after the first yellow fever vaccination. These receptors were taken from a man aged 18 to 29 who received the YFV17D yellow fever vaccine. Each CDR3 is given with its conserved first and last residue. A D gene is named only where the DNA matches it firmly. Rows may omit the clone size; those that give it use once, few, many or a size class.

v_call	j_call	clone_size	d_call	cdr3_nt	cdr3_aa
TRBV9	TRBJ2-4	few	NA	TGTGCCAGCAGCGTAGCTATAGGCGCCGGGATTCAGTACTTC	CASSVAIGAGIQYF
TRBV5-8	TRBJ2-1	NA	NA	TGTGCCAGCAGCCCTAGGGGGGCGGGATACAATGAGCAGTTCTTC	CASSPRGAGYNEQFF
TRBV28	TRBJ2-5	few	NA	TGTGCCAGCAGACTGCGGTCCCAAGAGACCCAGTACTTC	CASRLRSQETQYF
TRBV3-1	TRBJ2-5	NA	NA	TGTGCCAGCAGCGAATGGCAGGGTATCCAAGAGACCCAGTACTTC	CASSEWQGIQETQYF
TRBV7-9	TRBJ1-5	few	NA	TGTGCCAGCAGCCCCGGGGGTGACAGAGATCAGCCCCAGCATTTT	CASSPGGDRDQPQHF
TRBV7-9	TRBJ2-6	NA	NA	TGTGCCAGCAGGCGGGGGCAAACCTCTGGGGCCAACGTCCTGACTTTC	CASRRGQTSGANVLTF
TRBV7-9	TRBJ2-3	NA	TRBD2	TGTGCCAGCAGCCCGACTAGCGTTCGCACAGATACGCAGTATTTT	CASSPTSVRTDTQYF
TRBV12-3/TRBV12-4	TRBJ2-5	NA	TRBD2	TGTGCCAGCAGCAAGCCGGGCGGGAGGTTGGAAGAGACCCAGTACTTC	CASSKPGGRLEETQYF
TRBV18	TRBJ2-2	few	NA	TGTGCCAGCTCACCGGGACAAGCGAACACCGGGGAGCTGTTTTTT	CASSPGQANTGELFF
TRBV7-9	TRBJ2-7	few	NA	TGTGCCAGCAGCTTAACCGTCCCGTCGGTATACGAGCAGTACTTC	CASSLTVPSVYEQYF
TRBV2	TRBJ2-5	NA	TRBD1	TGTGCCAGCGAACAGGGGATACAAGAGACCCAGTACTTC	CASEQGIQETQYF
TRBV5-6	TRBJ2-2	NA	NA	TGTGCCAGCAGCCAGGACAGCACCGGGGAGCTGTTTTTT	CASSQDSTGELFF
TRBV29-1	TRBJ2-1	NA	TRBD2	TGCAGCGGGACTAGCGACGTGGATGAGCAGTTCTTC	CSGTSDVDEQFF
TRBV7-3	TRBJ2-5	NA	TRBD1	TGTGCCAGCAGCTTAACTGGCGGACAGGGGGTCGGCGAGACCCAGTACTTC	CASSLTGGQGVGETQYF
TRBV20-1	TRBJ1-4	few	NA	TGCAGTGCTAGCCCCGGCCACTCCGGGGATGAAAAACTGTTTTTT	CSASPGHSGDEKLFF
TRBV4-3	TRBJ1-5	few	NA	TGCGCCAGCAGCCAAAGTCGGGGCGGTAATCAGCCCCAGCATTTT	CASSQSRGGNQPQHF
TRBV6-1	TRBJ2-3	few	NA	TGTGCCAGCAGTGTTTCTTCGCGAACAGATACGCAGTATTTT	CASSVSSRTDTQYF
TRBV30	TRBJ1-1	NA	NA	TGTGCCTGGAATCGGGGCCCGGAAGGAGCTTTCTTT	CAWNRGPEGAFF
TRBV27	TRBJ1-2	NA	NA	TGTGCCAGCAGACCCGGGAGAGGGTATGGCTACACCTTC	CASRPGRGYGYTF
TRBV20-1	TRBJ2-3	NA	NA	TGCAGTGCTAGAGATCCGCGGACTAGCACAGATACGCAGTATTTT	CSARDPRTSTDTQYF
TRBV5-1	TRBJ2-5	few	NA	TGCGCCAGCAGCTTGCCGACAGACCAAGAGACCCAGTACTTC	CASSLPTDQETQYF
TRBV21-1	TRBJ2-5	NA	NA	TGTGCCAGCAGCAAAAGGGAAGGGAGGAAGGTCGAGACCCAGTACTTC	CASSKREGRKVETQYF
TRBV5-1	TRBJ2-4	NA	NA	TGCGCCAGCAGCTTGGCCATCGGGGGTGAGGACATTCAGTACTTC	CASSLAIGGEDIQYF
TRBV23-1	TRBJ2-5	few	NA	TGCGCCAGCAGTCAATCCGGGGACCCCCCCCCGCGAGGGACCCAGTACTTC	CASSQSGDPPPRGTQYF
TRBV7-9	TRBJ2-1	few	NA	TGTGCCAGCAGCTCCCCGCTTGGCGATGAGCAGTTCTTC	CASSSPLGDEQFF
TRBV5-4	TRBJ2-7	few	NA	TGTGCCAGCAGCTTAAAAACTGGGCACTCCTACGAGCAGTACTTC	CASSLKTGHSYEQYF
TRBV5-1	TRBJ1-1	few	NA	TGCGCCAGCAGCTATTGGGAGGAGGCTGAAGCTTTCTTT	CASSYWEEAEAFF